This is a list of T cell receptor beta chains from one sample in a study of OX40 agonist ivuxolimab in advanced cancers. Profiled with immunoSEQ multiplex PCR; TCRdb holds only in-frame clones, not every one. The sample has about 62,000 clones; about 92% are singletons. The sample was CD4+ or CD8+ T cells sorted from blood, taken in a trial of the OX40 agonist ivuxolimab. The origin of the receptors is an adult with an advanced solid tumor such as melanoma, head and neck, liver or kidney cancer. Both conserved end residues are part of each CDR3. The D gene is left open where the match is weak. Only part of the rows carry a size: once, few, many, or a class if the clone is expanded.

>.|.|TRBJ1-1|TRBV19
TGTGCCAGTAGTCCGCACAGGGTATGGGACACTGAAGCTTTCTTT
CASSPHRVWDTEAFF
>TRBD1|.|TRBJ1-5|TRBV7-8
TGTGCCAGCAGCGATAGGACAGGGGTCCAGCCCCAGCATTTT
CASSDRTGVQPQHF
>TRBD1|.|TRBJ2-2|TRBV27
TGTGCCAGCAGTACTACAGGGGAGACCGGGGAGCTGTTTTTT
CASSTTGETGELFF
>.|.|TRBJ2-3|TRBV5-3
TGTGCCAGCAGCTTGACCTCCGGGGCAGATACGCAGTATTTT
CASSLTSGADTQYF
>TRBD2|once|TRBJ2-3|TRBV9
TGTGCCAGCAGCGTAGGTCTCTTGGGCGGGAGGGGCACAGATACGCAGTATTTT
CASSVGLLGGRGTDTQYF
>.|once|TRBJ1-1|TRBV6-6
TGTGCCAGCAGAGCGGGGGGAGGGGGGACTGAAGCTTTCTTT
CASRAGGGGTEAFF
>.|.|TRBJ2-3|TRBV29-1
TGCAGCGTTGACGTAGGCCGGACAGATACGCAGTATTTT
CSVDVGRTDTQYF
>.|.|TRBJ1-2|TRBV10-3
TGTGCCATCGGACAGAACTATGGCTACACCTTC
CAIGQNYGYTF
>TRBD2|once|TRBJ2-7|TRBV5-1
TGCGCCAGCAGCCTTTCCGGGACTAGCGGGGGGGCTTCCTACGAGCAGTACTTC
CASSLSGTSGGASYEQYF
>TRBD2|few|TRBJ2-3|TRBV5-4
TGTGCCAGCAGCTTGGGAGCGGGGGGCCCCACAGATACGCAGTATTTT
CASSLGAGGPTDTQYF
>.|.|TRBJ2-3|TRBV11-2
TGTGCCAGCAGCTTAGATCTAGCTTCAGATACGCAGTATTTT
CASSLDLASDTQYF
>TRBD1|.|TRBJ1-4|TRBV9
TGTGCCAGCAGCGCGACAGGGCAGGAAGAAAAACTGTTTTTT
CASSATGQEEKLFF
>.|.|TRBJ1-1|TRBV10-3
TGTGCCATCGCGGGCGAGAACACTGAAGCTTTCTTT
CAIAGENTEAFF
>.|.|TRBJ2-1|TRBV21-1
TGTGCCAGCAGCCGACCCCCGAGGGGGGCGGCCTACAATGAGCAGTTCTTC
CASSRPPRGAAYNEQFF
>TRBD2|.|TRBJ2-7|TRBV5-1
TGCGCCAGCAGCCCGGGGACTAGCGGGTACGAGCAGTACTTC
CASSPGTSGYEQYF
>.|once|TRBJ1-4|TRBV10-3
TGTGCCATCAGTGAATCAGGGATAGGCGAAAAACTGTTTTTT
CAISESGIGEKLFF
>.|.|TRBJ1-4|TRBV30
TGTGCCTGGAGTTGGGGTAATGAAAAACTGTTTTTT
CAWSWGNEKLFF
>.|.|TRBJ1-1|TRBV5-1
TGCGCCAGCAGCTTAACCGTCCCTATGAACACTGAAGCTTTCTTT
CASSLTVPMNTEAFF
>.|.|TRBJ2-7|TRBV5-4
TGTGCCAGCAGCTTGGATCCGGGACAATCCTACGAGCAGTACTTC
CASSLDPGQSYEQYF
>TRBD2|.|TRBJ2-5|TRBV6-5
TGTGCCAGCAGTACCACTAGCGGGAACCAAGAGACCCAGTACTTC
CASSTTSGNQETQYF
>.|.|TRBJ2-2|TRBV11-2
TGTGCCAGTCCCATTCTCGACTCGAACACCGGGGAGCTGTTTTTT
CASPILDSNTGELFF
>TRBD2|few|TRBJ2-7|TRBV5-1
TGCGCCAGCAGCTTGGGACTAGCGCAATTCTACGAGCAGTACTTC
CASSLGLAQFYEQYF
>.|.|TRBJ2-5|TRBV7-7
TGTGCTAGCAGCCGGGACTTTCTGGAGACCCAGTACTTC
CASSRDFLETQYF
>TRBD1|.|TRBJ2-1|TRBV20-1
TGCAGTTCCCAGGACAGGAACGAGCAGTTCTTC
CSSQDRNEQFF
>TRBD1|.|TRBJ2-4|TRBV11-2
TGTGCCAGCAGCTTTGGACAGGGGCGTCAAAACATTCAGTACTTC
CASSFGQGRQNIQYF
>TRBD2|.|TRBJ2-1|TRBV7-9
TGTGCCAGCAGCTCACCGGGACTAGGAACCTACAATGAGCAGTTCTTC
CASSSPGLGTYNEQFF
>.|.|TRBJ1-1|TRBV5-1
TGCGCCAGCAGCTTGGGCCCCGGCCGGATGGACCGGAACACTGAAGCTTTCTTT
CASSLGPGRMDRNTEAFF
>.|.|TRBJ2-6|TRBV27
TGTGCCAGCAGTTTAGCTGGGGCCAACGTCCTGACTTTC
CASSLAGANVLTF
>.|once|TRBJ1-2|TRBV19
TGTGCCACCTCCTTCCTGGGGGGCGCGTATGGCTACACCTTC
CATSFLGGAYGYTF
>.|.|TRBJ2-7|TRBV11-3
TGTGCCAGCAGCTTAGATTGGGGACCGGGGCAGTACTTC
CASSLDWGPGQYF
>TRBD1|.|TRBJ1-3|TRBV7-3
TGTGCCAGCAGCATAAATCCGGGACAGGGGAACACCATATATTTT
CASSINPGQGNTIYF
>TRBD1|.|TRBJ1-1|TRBV15
TGTGCCACCAGCAGAGCTGGGACAGGGGTTAACACTGAAGCTTTCTTT
CATSRAGTGVNTEAFF
>.|.|TRBJ2-1|TRBV6-1
TGTGCCAGCAGTGAAGCGGGAGCTGGGTACAATGAGCAGTTCTTC
CASSEAGAGYNEQFF
>.|.|TRBJ1-5|TRBV11-3
TGTGCCAGCAGCTTGGCCGGACCGGGCAATCAGCCCCAGCATTTT
CASSLAGPGNQPQHF
>.|.|TRBJ1-5|TRBV30
TGTGCCTGGAGTGTAGCAGGGTGGGAGCAGCCCCAGCATTTT
CAWSVAGWEQPQHF
>.|.|TRBJ1-6|TRBV5-4
TGTGCCAGCAGTTATCCCGGGGCCTATAATTCACCCCTCCACTTT
CASSYPGAYNSPLHF
>.|.|TRBJ1-5|TRBV6-1
TGTGCCAGCAGTGATATACAGATCAATCAGCCCCAGCATTTT
CASSDIQINQPQHF
>.|once|TRBJ2-7|TRBV7-2
TGTGCCAGCAGCAAATTCGAGGGAGCCTACGAGCAGTACTTC
CASSKFEGAYEQYF
>TRBD1|.|TRBJ1-2|TRBV10-2
TGCGCCAGCAGTCGACAGGGGGACTATGGCTACACCTTC
CASSRQGDYGYTF
>TRBD2|.|TRBJ2-7|TRBV6-6
TGTGCCAGCAGGGGGACTAGCGGGGGCTACGAGCAGTACTTC
CASRGTSGGYEQYF
>.|.|TRBJ1-2|TRBV2
TGTGCCAGCAGCCCGGACAGTACTTGGAATGGCTACACCTTC
CASSPDSTWNGYTF
>.|.|TRBJ2-2|TRBV7-8
TGTGCCAGCAGCCTCCTGTGGGACCAATTGGGGGAGCTGTTTTTT
CASSLLWDQLGELFF
>.|.|TRBJ1-3|TRBV9
TGTGCCAGCAGCGTGGGGGTCGGAAACACCATATATTTT
CASSVGVGNTIYF
>TRBD2|.|TRBJ2-1|TRBV18
TGTGCCAGCTCACCACCGGCGGGAGTAGGTAATGAGCAGTTCTTC
CASSPPAGVGNEQFF
>.|.|TRBJ1-2|TRBV10-3
TGTGCCATCAGTGAGAGCTTAACCTATGGCTACACCTTC
CAISESLTYGYTF